This entry concerns a single T cell receptor beta chain. Antigen unknown. V was pared by 0 bases and J by 4 bases, with 5 bases of the junction left unmatched. The CDR3 consists of 15 residues. Germline values: CDR1 MNHEY, CDR2 SVGAGI. These data belong to a study of T cell responses to AZD1222 COVID-19 vaccine. General study points: Among spike-specific TCRs, nearly half reportedly target unmutated variant regions. A mostly white British donor set with more females was recruited, and clonal diversity was possibly underestimated. The study sampled repertoires only after the peak T cell response. Spike-specific TCRs gained breadth and depth after people received two AZD1222 doses.

Libraries were prepared by immunoSEQ multiplex PCR; TCRdb keeps only in-frame clonotypes and omits some of them. This table has about 94,000 clones, roughly 85% appearing once. J is TRBJ2-5 and V is TRBV6-5; the match to TRBD1 covers 7 bases. This clonotype originated in an adult who received the AZD1222 COVID-19 vaccine. The specimen comprised peripheral blood, sampled 28 days after the second AZD1222 dose. CDR3 loop: CASSYSIGGGETQYF. DNA of the CDR3: TGTGCCAGCAGTTACTCGATAGGGGGCGGAGAGACCCAGTACTTC.